The rows below give T cell receptor beta chains drawn from one sample of a study of human T cells and chemical hapten exposure. TCRdb recomputed calls from the RACE reads with MiXCR, one row per CDR3 protein. This sample has just under 350,000 distinct CDR3 sequences; roughly 6.9% occur once, and the top ten carry approximately 8.9%. This sample comprised whole blood, obtained in connection with sensitization to the hapten diphenylcyclopropenone (DPC). The receptors were gathered from a woman aged 18-29 years with alopecia areata. Some clones in this sample may be carry-over from other donors' samples. CDR3s include the opening cysteine and the closing phenylalanine or tryptophan. D genes are given only for firm matches. Clone sizes are given selectively: once, few, many, or a class where the clone is expanded.

NA,TRBV4-2,many,TRBJ2-6,TGTGCCAGCAGCCCCTCCAGTACCGTCTCTGGGGCCAACGTCCTGACTTTC,CASSPSSTVSGANVLTF
TRBD1,TRBV5-6,few,TRBJ2-1,TGTGCCAGCAGATGGGGACAGTTGGGCGACGGGGAGCAGTTCTTC,CASRWGQLGDGEQFF
NA,TRBV7-2,many,TRBJ1-1,TGTGCCAGCAGCTTAGTTTGGGCAGGGCGGACTGAAGCTTTCTTT,CASSLVWAGRTEAFF
NA,TRBV4-3,many,TRBJ1-5,TGCGCCAGCAGCCAAGAACCAAGCCAGCCCCAGCATTTT,CASSQEPSQPQHF
NA,TRBV6-1,few,TRBJ1-1,TGTGCCAGCAGTGAAGCGCTTGGGGCCATGAACACTGAAGCTTTCTTT,CASSEALGAMNTEAFF
NA,TRBV9,few,TRBJ2-7,TGTGCCAGCAGCGTAGAATCGGGACCCCAGGGAAACGAGCAGTACTTC,CASSVESGPQGNEQYF
TRBD2,TRBV2,many,TRBJ2-3,TGTGCCAGCAGTGTCGGAGCGGGGTTCACAGATACGCAGTATTTT,CASSVGAGFTDTQYF
TRBD1,TRBV29-1,NA,TRBJ1-2,TGCAGCGTCCGACAGGGAGGGCTGTCAGGCGGCTACACCTTC,CSVRQGGLSGGYTF
TRBD1,TRBV6-5,NA,TRBJ2-5,TGTGCCAGCAGCCGAACAGGGGAACAAGAGACCCAGTACTTC,CASSRTGEQETQYF
NA,TRBV6-2/TRBV6-3,NA,TRBJ2-1,TGTGCCAGCAGTTACGGGCAGGCGAAAGGGTTCTTC,CASSYGQAKGFF
NA,TRBV12-3/TRBV12-4,NA,TRBJ2-5,TGTGCCAGCAGTCCCGGGAACAGCCGAGAGACCCAGTACTTC,CASSPGNSRETQYF
TRBD1,TRBV28,NA,TRBJ1-1,TGTGCCAGCAGTTTGGACTACAGGGGACGGACTGAAGCTTTCTTT,CASSLDYRGRTEAFF
NA,TRBV29-1,NA,TRBJ2-3,TGCAGCGTTGACACCACAGATACGCAGTATTTT,CSVDTTDTQYF
TRBD1,TRBV4-3,NA,TRBJ2-4,TGCGCCAGCAGCCAAGCGACAGGGACGGCCAAAAACATTCAGTACTTC,CASSQATGTAKNIQYF
TRBD1,TRBV3-1,many,TRBJ2-7,TGTGCCAGCAGCGCCAGGGGGCTCACCTACGAGCAGTACTTC,CASSARGLTYEQYF
NA,TRBV12-3/TRBV12-4,NA,TRBJ1-1,TGTGCCAGCAGCCCTTTCCCCCCAGAATGGGTGAACACTGAAGCTTTCTTT,CASSPFPPEWVNTEAFF
NA,TRBV14,NA,TRBJ2-3,TGTGCCAGCAGCACACAGGGAAATACGCAGTATTTT,CASSTQGNTQYF